Shown below are 26 T cell receptor beta chains from a single sample sequenced in a study of cytomegalovirus exposure and HLA in healthy donors. Measured with immunoSEQ multiplex PCR; TCRdb has only the in-frame clones, and not every one. The sample records approximately 180,000 clones, about 84% being singletons. Sequencing was performed on PBMCs. These receptors all stem from a woman aged 18 to 35 in good health and CMV-seronegative.

The genes are TRBV5-1 and TRBJ2-5; TRBD2 matches 8 bases. The V gene's germline CDR1 is SGHRS and CDR2 YFSETQ. This CDR3 is 16 amino acids long. V was clipped by 0 bases and J by 2 bases; unmatched bases: 6. The CDR3 DNA sequence: TGCGCCAGCAGCTTGGCCCGACTAGCGACTCAAGAGACCCAGTACTTC. Its protein product is CASSLARLATQETQYF.

V is TRBV7-2 and J is TRBJ1-2; 8 nucleotides line up with TRBD1. Germline trimming cut 2 bases from V and 3 bases from J; bases unmatched to any gene: 5. The CDR3 sequence is 15 residues long. In germline, CDR1 is SGHTA, CDR2 FQGNSA. CDR3 bases: TGTGCCAGCAGCTTATCTCAGGGGGCCCACTATGGCTACACCTTC. Its translation is CASSLSQGAHYGYTF.

The chain couples TRBV5-6 to TRBJ1-2; the D gene is possibly TRBD1 (6 bases). The germline V and J ends were trimmed by 1 base and 7 bases, with 14 bases remaining between them. The length of the CDR3 is 14 residues. CDR1 and CDR2 (germline): SGHDT, YYEEEE. The CDR3 loop reads CASSLYRVAVGYTF. In DNA form, the CDR3 reads TGTGCCAGCAGCTTGTACAGGGTGGCAGTTGGCTACACCTTC. Supplemented by reference TRBV5-6 and TRBJ1-2, the full variable domain reads DAGVTQSPTHLIKTRGQQVTLRCSPKSGHDTVSWYQQALGQGPQFIFQYYEEEERQRGNFPDRFSGHQFPNYSSELNVNALLLGDSALYLCASSLYRVAVGYTFGSGTRLTVV.

The chain is built from TRBV14 and TRBJ2-3; 8 bases match TRBD2. With V trimmed by 2 bases and J by 3 bases, 10 bases remained unmatched. Germline V CDR1 and CDR2: SGHDN, FVKESK. The CDR3 extends over 17 amino acids. The CDR3 loop reads CASSQPTRGAGTDTQYF. CDR3 in DNA: TGTGCCAGCAGCCAACCGACGCGGGGGGCGGGTACAGATACGCAGTATTTT.

The chain links TRBV5-4 to TRBJ2-7, with D possibly being TRBD2 (6 bases). The germline V gene has CDR1 SGHNT and CDR2 YYREEE (reference sequence). V lost 4 bases, J lost 3 bases, and 17 bases lay in between. The CDR3 has 15 residues. In DNA form, the CDR3 reads TGTGCCAGCAGCCCAAGCGGGTCTGGCCTCTACGAGCAGTACTTC. Its translation: CASSPSGSGLYEQYF.

The count of this clone is one. V and J are TRBV6-6 and TRBJ2-1; 11 nucleotides line up with TRBD1. Unmatched junction bases numbered 9, after V lost 6 bases and J lost 5 bases. The CDR3 spans 16 residues. The germline gives CDR1 MNHNY, CDR2 SVGAGI (reference sequence). CDR3 DNA sequence: TGTGCCAGCAGGTCCCCCGGGACAGGGGGTAACAATGAGCAGTTCTTC. This sequence encodes CASRSPGTGGNNEQFF.

The chain couples TRBV28 to TRBJ2-7; weak D call: TRBD1 (5 bases). The V end was cut by 3 bases, the J end by 4 bases, with 10 bases between. The CDR3 contains 13 residues. Germline CDR1 MDHEN, CDR2 SYDVKM. The DNA for the CDR3 is TGTGCCAGCAGTTTCTGGGGCACTTACGAGCAGTACTTC. Translated: CASSFWGTYEQYF. The full variable domain, rest sourced from reference TRBV28 and TRBJ2-7, is DVKVTQSSRYLVKRTGEKVFLECVQDMDHENMFWYRQDPGLGLRLIYFSYDVKMKEKGDIPEGYSVSREKKERFSLILESASTNQTSMYLCASSFWGTYEQYFGPGTRLTVT.

V and J are TRBV6-1 and TRBJ1-4; 10 positions match TRBD1. The length of the CDR3 is 14 residues. The germline CDR1 and CDR2 sequences are MNHNS and SASEGT. V lost 7 bases, J lost 5 bases, and 4 bases stayed unmatched. The CDR3 coding sequence is TGTGCCAGCATTTCGGGACAGGGGAATGAAAAACTGTTTTTT. It encodes CASISGQGNEKLFF.

This chain connects TRBV5-1 to TRBJ1-3; the match to TRBD1 covers 8 bases. The V gene end was trimmed by 0 bases and the J gene end by 11 bases; junction bases not matched to a gene: 7. This CDR3 comprises 14 residues. CDR1 is SGHRS, CDR2 YFSETQ, per germline. The CDR3 bases are TGCGCCAGCAGCTTGGTAGGACAGGGCGGCTCCATATATTTT. It specifies CASSLVGQGGSIYF.

The V and J genes are TRBV27 and TRBJ1-2; D gene ambiguous. V was pared by 2 bases and J by 4 bases, with 8 bases between. The CDR3 runs 13 residues. In germline, CDR1 is MNHEY, CDR2 SMNVEV (reference sequence). In nucleotides, the CDR3 is TGTGCCAGCAGTTTAGGGCAGCTCTATGGCTACACCTTC. The encoded protein is CASSLGQLYGYTF.

This clone was counted once. The rearrangement joins TRBV5-6 to TRBJ2-3; 9 positions agree with TRBD1. The germline V gene has CDR1 SGHDT and CDR2 YYEEEE. The CDR3 sequence is 14 residues long. The ends lost 0 bases at V and 4 bases at J; junction bases unmatched: 0. CDR3 nucleotides: TGTGCCAGCAGCTTGGGACAGGGGGCAGATACGCAGTATTTT. Protein product: CASSLGQGADTQYF. Full variable domain (remainder filled in from reference TRBV5-6 and TRBJ2-3): DAGVTQSPTHLIKTRGQQVTLRCSPKSGHDTVSWYQQALGQGPQFIFQYYEEEERQRGNFPDRFSGHQFPNYSSELNVNALLLGDSALYLCASSLGQGADTQYFGPGTRLTVL.

V and J are TRBV7-3 and TRBJ2-4; TRBD1 matches at 8 bases. Germline V gives CDR1 SGHTA, CDR2 FQGTGA. The V segment lost 5 bases and the J segment 6 bases; nucleotides outside the gene matches: 6. This CDR3 region has 14 residues. The DNA for the CDR3 is TGTGCCAGCAGCCCGGGGACAGGTGGAAACATTCAGTACTTC. As protein: CASSPGTGGNIQYF.

The chain uses TRBV7-9 and TRBJ2-5; TRBD2 agrees at 7 bases. V was pared by 5 bases and J by 5 bases, with 11 bases of the junction left unmatched. The germline V gene encodes CDR1 SEHNR and CDR2 FQNEAQ (reference sequence). The CDR3 runs 15 residues. CDR3 amino acids: CASSTAGTTIETQYF. The CDR3 DNA is TGTGCCAGCAGCACGGCCGGGACTACCATTGAGACCCAGTACTTC.

V gene TRBV6-6 combines with J gene TRBJ1-5; unclear D gene. Looked up from germline, CDR1 is MNHNY and CDR2 is SVGAGI (reference sequence). Trimming took off 2 bases at V and 4 bases at J, with 12 bases between the two ends. The length of the CDR3 is 15 residues. The CDR3 sequence is CASSYPWAGNQPQHF. DNA for the CDR3: TGTGCCAGCAGTTACCCCTGGGCGGGGAATCAGCCCCAGCATTTT.

The chain combines TRBV6-1 with TRBJ1-5, with D possibly matching TRBD1 (6 bases). In germline, CDR1 is MNHNS, CDR2 SASEGT. This CDR3 region has 15 residues. The V end was cut by 6 bases, the J end by 0 bases, with 12 bases between. Here the CDR3 reads CASSTDRSSNQPQHF. In DNA form, the CDR3 reads TGTGCCAGCAGCACCGACAGGAGTAGCAATCAGCCCCAGCATTTT.

The sample holds a few counts of this clone. The rearrangement links TRBV18 to TRBJ1-2; D perhaps matches TRBD1 (5 bases). CDR3 length: 14 amino acids. Trimming removed 4 bases at V and 2 bases at J, with 11 bases between. Germline assignment: CDR1 KGHSH and CDR2 LQKENI. CDR3 DNA sequence: TGTGCCAGCTCACAAAAGGACACGAACTATGGCTACACCTTC. Its translation is CASSQKDTNYGYTF. The entire variable domain, with the rest obtained from reference TRBV18 and TRBJ1-2, is as follows: NAGVMQNPRHLVRRRGQEARLRCSPMKGHSHVYWYRQLPEEGLKFMVYLQKENIIDESGMPKERFSAEFPKEGPSILRIQQVVRGDSAAYFCASSQKDTNYGYTFGSGTRLTVV.

The chain employs TRBV6-1 and TRBJ2-3; 10 bases agree with TRBD2. V lost 5 bases to trimming and J lost 4 bases; unmatched junction nucleotides: 6. The CDR3 length is 15 residues. CDR1 and CDR2 from the germline V gene are MNHNS and SASEGT. The DNA for the CDR3 is TGTGCCAGCAGTCCTCTAGCGGGGGTACCAGATACGCAGTATTTT. It translates to CASSPLAGVPDTQYF.

This clone appeared a single time. The V call is TRBV7-9, the J call TRBJ2-5, with 7 positions matching TRBD2. Trimming at V came to 5 bases and at J to 2 bases, leaving 11 bases not matched to a gene. Germline assignment: CDR1 SEHNR and CDR2 FQNEAQ (reference sequence). The CDR3 totals 16 residues. CDR3 DNA sequence: TGTGCCAGCAGCGTTCAGGTTTGGGGGGGACAAGAGACCCAGTACTTC. It yields the protein CASSVQVWGGQETQYF.

The J gene is TRBJ2-3, the V gene TRBV7-3, with 7 bases fitting TRBD2. This CDR3 comprises 14 residues. With 4 bases clipped from V and 4 bases from J, the junction kept 5 bases outside the gene matches. CDR1 and CDR2 from the germline V gene are SGHTA and FQGTGA. CDR3 sequence reads: CASSSRAGADTQYF. CDR3 bases: TGTGCCAGCAGCTCTCGGGCGGGAGCAGATACGCAGTATTTT.

This chain uses TRBV4-1 with TRBJ2-3; no reliable D call. The CDR3 loop spans 13 amino acids. With 4 bases removed from V and 10 bases from J, the gap between germline ends came to 15 bases. In germline, CDR1 is MGHRA, CDR2 YSYEKL. The CDR3 DNA reads TGCGCCAGCAGCCTCCTCGAGCGTCTTGCGCAGTATTTT. Its translation: CASSLLERLAQYF.

The rearrangement uses TRBV6-1 and TRBJ1-1; unclear D gene. From germline, CDR1 is MNHNS and CDR2 SASEGT. This CDR3 is 15 amino acids long. Trimming shortened V by 7 bases and J by 0 bases, and 15 bases separated the two germline ends. CDR3 sequence reads: CASKYVRFMNTEAFF. DNA of the CDR3: TGTGCCAGCAAGTATGTTAGATTTATGAACACTGAAGCTTTCTTT.

The rearrangement uses TRBV6-1 and TRBJ1-1; D is perhaps TRBD1 (5 bases). The germline CDR1 and CDR2 sequences are MNHNS and SASEGT. With 3 bases removed from V and 7 bases from J, the gap between germline ends came to 6 bases. The CDR3 sequence is 11 residues long. The CDR3 sequence is CASSEGLEAFF. DNA of the CDR3: TGTGCCAGCAGTGAGGGGCTTGAAGCTTTCTTT.

This clone was detected only once. This chain links TRBV5-1 with TRBJ2-2, with 10 bases that match TRBD2. J lost 3 bases, V lost 0 bases, and 5 bases had no gene match. The CDR3 contains 17 residues. The germline V gene has CDR1 SGHRS and CDR2 YFSETQ. For the CDR3, the DNA is TGCGCCAGCAGCTTGGCTCCTAGCGGGGGAGACACCGGGGAGCTGTTTTTT. It yields the protein CASSLAPSGGDTGELFF.

The V gene is TRBV7-2, the J gene TRBJ1-4, with TRBD1 identical over 9 bases. Germline CDR1 and CDR2: SGHTA and FQGNSA. This CDR3 comprises 18 residues. V shed 4 bases, J shed 7 bases, and the junction held 16 bases outside the gene matches. CDR3 sequence reads: CASSSFVPGQGPGEKLFF. In DNA form, the CDR3 reads TGTGCCAGCAGCTCCTTTGTCCCGGGACAGGGACCGGGTGAAAAACTGTTTTTT. Full variable domain (remainder filled in from reference TRBV7-2 and TRBJ1-4): GAGVSQSPSNKVTEKGKDVELRCDPISGHTALYWYRQSLGQGLEFLIYFQGNSAPDKSGLPSDRFSAERTGGSVSTLTIQRTQQEDSAVYLCASSSFVPGQGPGEKLFFGSGTQLSVL.

V is TRBV6-1 and J is TRBJ2-3; no definite D call. The ends were cut back, 9 bases at V and 5 bases at J, with 9 bases in the middle. Germline V lookup: CDR1 MNHNS, CDR2 SASEGT. The CDR3 is 11 amino acids. The CDR3 nucleotides read TGTGCCAGTTCCTCAGGAGATACGCAGTATTTT. It yields the protein CASSSGDTQYF.

This sequence joins TRBV19 and TRBJ2-7; the match to TRBD2 covers 9 bases. Germline V gives CDR1 LNHDA, CDR2 SQIVND (reference sequence). V lost 5 bases to trimming and J lost 0 bases; unmatched junction nucleotides: 2. CDR3 length equals 14 residues. CDR3 protein: CASSVTSGSYEQYF. In DNA, the CDR3 is TGTGCCAGTAGTGTGACTAGCGGCTCCTACGAGCAGTACTTC.